The T cell receptor beta chain described here comes from a study of T cell responses to AZD1222 COVID-19 vaccine. Study results and caveats: Donors were chiefly white British, with a greater number of females, and clonal diversity was perhaps underestimated.

Worth noting for this clone: The target antigen is unknown.

Trimming took off 4 bases at V and 7 bases at J, with 20 bases between the two ends. CDR3 size: 16 residues. Per the germline V gene, CDR1 is LGHDT and CDR2 is YNNKEL (reference sequence). TCRdb keeps only in-frame clones here, not all; method: immunoSEQ multiplex PCR. The sample consists of approximately 160,000 clones, around 90% of them appearing once. This sample comprised peripheral blood, obtained on day 0 of AZD1222 vaccination. This clonotype originated in an adult in good health. The chain employs TRBV3-1 (or the pseudogene TRBV3-2) and TRBJ2-1; a possible D gene is TRBD1 (5 bases). The CDR3 DNA reads as TGTGCCAGCAGCCCCCTATCAAGGGGCTCAGCGAATGAGCAGTTCTTC. It yields the protein CASSPLSRGSANEQFF.